The 17 T cell receptor beta chains reported below all come from one sample, sequenced in a study of blood T cell repertoires in COVID-19. The assay was immunoSEQ multiplex PCR, and TCRdb's table has in-frame clones only and misses some. The table includes about 150,000 clones, 85% to 90% detected once. The sample consisted of peripheral blood. Receptors originate from a woman aged 60-70 years with active COVID-19.

The chain couples TRBV18 to TRBJ2-7; D not resolved. CDR3 length equals 11 residues. Germline V gene sequence: CDR1 KGHSH, CDR2 LQKENI. The V end was cut by 6 bases, the J end by 5 bases, with 8 bases between. CDR3 nucleotides: TGTGCCAGCTCTCTGCAGGACGAGCAGTACTTC. This codes for CASSLQDEQYF.

V usage is TRBV10-3 and J usage is TRBJ2-7; unclear D gene. With 8 bases removed from V and 5 bases from J, the gap between germline ends came to 16 bases. The length of the CDR3 is 13 residues. From germline, CDR1 is ENHRY and CDR2 SYGVKD. CDR3 sequence: CAIGLLESHEQYF. The CDR3 DNA sequence: TGTGCCATCGGCCTCCTAGAGTCCCACGAGCAGTACTTC.

Details on this clone: Distinct nucleotide sequences in the sample also encode this CDR3. V gene TRBV18 combines with J gene TRBJ2-5; the D is unclear. This CDR3 comprises 13 residues. CDR1 is KGHSH and CDR2 is LQKENI in the germline V gene. Trimming took 2 bases from V and 1 from J, leaving 5 bases between them. CDR3: CASSPGSQETQYF. The CDR3 DNA sequence: TGTGCCAGCTCACCAGGCAGCCAAGAGACCCAGTACTTC. Combining the CDR3 with reference TRBV18 and TRBJ2-5 gives the whole variable domain NAGVMQNPRHLVRRRGQEARLRCSPMKGHSHVYWYRQLPEEGLKFMVYLQKENIIDESGMPKERFSAEFPKEGPSILRIQQVVRGDSAAYFCASSPGSQETQYFGPGTRLLVL.

The chain employs TRBV7-2 and TRBJ2-7; 15 bases align to TRBD2. Trimming cost V 5 bases and J 12 bases; bases outside gene matches: 14. The length of the CDR3 is 16 residues. The germline V gene encodes CDR1 SGHTA and CDR2 FQGNSA. CDR3 nucleotides: TGTGCCAGCAGCCTGGAGGGACTAGCGGGAGGAGAAAAAGGGTACTTC. Protein product: CASSLEGLAGGEKGYF. The variable domain in full, with the rest retrieved from reference TRBV7-2 and TRBJ2-7, is GAGVSQSPSNKVTEKGKDVELRCDPISGHTALYWYRQSLGQGLEFLIYFQGNSAPDKSGLPSDRFSAERTGGSVSTLTIQRTQQEDSAVYLCASSLEGLAGGEKGYFGPGTRLTVT.

The CDR3 region has the DNA TGTGCCAGCAGTGAATTATGGGCAGGGTACCAGCCCCAGCATTTT. This sequence encodes CASSELWAGYQPQHF. V and J are TRBV6-1 and TRBJ1-5; weak D call: TRBD1 (5 bases). Germline lookup yields CDR1 MNHNS and CDR2 SASEGT. The CDR3 sequence is 15 residues long. V was clipped by 2 bases and J by 7 bases, with 15 bases between them.

The chain joins TRBV7-3 to TRBJ1-2; 8 bases fit TRBD1. Trimming cost V 5 bases and J 7 bases; bases outside gene matches: 6. The CDR3 contains 13 residues. Germline V gives CDR1 SGHTA, CDR2 FQGTGA. CDR3 in amino acids: CASSEDRAGGYTF. In nucleotides, the CDR3 is TGTGCCAGCAGCGAGGACAGGGCGGGTGGCTACACCTTC.

The chain uses TRBV23-1 and TRBJ2-7, with unresolved D. TRBV23-1 is designated an ORF whose function remains uncertain. The CDR3 has 12 residues. V dropped 5 bases and J dropped 2 bases, with 7 bases sitting between them. The CDR3 spells CASSSFAYEQYF. The CDR3 DNA sequence: TGCGCCAGCAGTTCTTTTGCCTACGAGCAGTACTTC.

In this sample, this clone turned up once. V and J are TRBV30 and TRBJ2-2; weak D call: TRBD1 (5 bases). Germline V gene data show CDR1 as GTSNPN and CDR2 as SVGIG (reference sequence). This CDR3 comprises 16 residues. The V end lost 6 bases, the J end lost 5 bases, and 22 bases lay between the germline ends. In DNA, the CDR3 is TGTGCCTGTCCCTATCTCAGGGCAGGGCATACCGGGGAGCTGTTTTTT. Protein sequence: CACPYLRAGHTGELFF.

This clone is a singleton in its sample. The chain recombines TRBV7-8 with TRBJ2-2; 13 nucleotides agree with TRBD2. V was clipped by 2 bases and J by 0 bases; unmatched bases: 6. The CDR3 has 19 amino acids. Germline CDR1 is SGHVS and CDR2 is FQNEAQ. The CDR3 sequence is CASSLKTSGRLANTGELFF. CDR3 coding DNA: TGTGCCAGCAGCTTAAAGACTAGCGGGAGGCTTGCGAACACCGGGGAGCTGTTTTTT. Together with reference TRBV7-8 and TRBJ2-2, the CDR3 gives the full variable domain: GAGVSQSPRYKVAKRGQDVALRCDPISGHVSLFWYQQALGQGPEFLTYFQNEAQLDKSGLPSDRFFAERPEGSVSTLKIQRTQQEDSAVYLCASSLKTSGRLANTGELFFGEGSRLTVL.

The chain joins TRBV29-1 to TRBJ2-5, with TRBD2 as a possible D gene (6 bases). Per the germline V gene, CDR1 is SQVTM and CDR2 is ANQGSEA. Trimming left V 0 bases short and J 5 bases short, with 13 bases between. This CDR3 is built from 14 residues. The CDR3 DNA sequence: TGCAGCGTTGAAGAATCGACTAGATGGGAGACCCAGTACTTC. Translation gives CSVEESTRWETQYF.

This chain joins TRBV1 and TRBJ2-1; TRBD2, the table's D call, lacks a check against the DNA. TRBV1 is given as a pseudogene. The CDR3 extends over 16 amino acids. The CDR3 sequence is CTSSQDPGLAEGEQFF. For the CDR3, the DNA is TGCACCAGCAGCCAAGATCCGGGACTAGCAGAAGGTGAGCAGTTCTTC.

This chain links TRBV4-2 with TRBJ2-3; the match to TRBD2 covers 10 bases. The germline gives CDR1 LGHNA, CDR2 YNFKEQ. The V gene end was trimmed by 2 bases and the J gene end by 0 bases; junction bases not matched to a gene: 11. The CDR3 totals 19 residues. CDR3: CASSQYPPGLADSTDTQYF. CDR3 nucleotides: TGTGCCAGCAGCCAATACCCCCCCGGACTAGCGGATAGCACAGATACGCAGTATTTT.

The chain recombines TRBV4-3 with TRBJ2-1; 12 nucleotides align to TRBD2. Germline CDR1 and CDR2: LGHNA and YSLEER. The CDR3 runs 16 residues. V lost 4 bases, J lost 5 bases, and 6 bases stayed unmatched. The CDR3 reads CASSLASGRENNEQFF. CDR3 in DNA: TGCGCCAGCAGCCTAGCTAGCGGGAGGGAGAACAATGAGCAGTTCTTC.

The chain recombines TRBV7-9 with TRBJ1-6; perhaps TRBD1 as D (6 bases). Germline loops: CDR1 SEHNR, CDR2 FQNEAQ (reference sequence). The V end lost 0 bases, the J end lost 7 bases, and 10 bases lay between the germline ends. The CDR3 is 15 amino acids. The CDR3 is CASSLAQGGNSPLHF. CDR3 coding DNA: TGTGCCAGCAGCTTAGCACAGGGTGGGAATTCACCCCTCCACTTT.

This chain joins TRBV3-1 (or the pseudogene TRBV3-2) and TRBJ2-1; TRBD2 matches 9 bases. Germline V gives CDR1 LGHDT, CDR2 YNNKEL (reference sequence). There are 19 residues in the CDR3. V was pared by 3 bases and J by 4 bases, with 16 bases of the junction left unmatched. The CDR3 sequence: CASSQGGSGRVPTYNEQFF. The DNA for the CDR3 is TGTGCCAGCAGCCAGGGAGGTAGCGGGAGAGTCCCCACTTACAATGAGCAGTTCTTC.

The genes are TRBV25-1 and TRBJ1-6; 9 nucleotides align to TRBD1. With 8 bases clipped from V and 7 bases from J, the junction kept 12 bases outside the gene matches. Germline loops: CDR1 MGHDK, CDR2 SYGVNS. The CDR3 extends over 16 amino acids. This CDR3 reads CASGPPGQGRNSPLHF. In DNA form, the CDR3 reads TGTGCCAGCGGACCCCCGGGACAGGGAAGGAATTCACCCCTCCACTTT.

V usage is TRBV4-2 and J usage is TRBJ1-2; 11 bases match TRBD1. CDR3 length: 15 residues. Germline V lookup: CDR1 LGHNA, CDR2 YNFKEQ. V trimming: 1 base; J trimming: 7 bases; junction bases outside the gene matches: 5. The CDR3 protein is CASSQAGQGAFGYTF. The DNA of the CDR3 is TGTGCCAGCAGCCAAGCCGGACAGGGGGCCTTTGGCTACACCTTC.